This T cell receptor (beta chain) was captured by sequencing in a study of Ad26.COV2.S vaccination and SARS-CoV-2 variants. Germline CDR1 reads SGHAT; CDR2 reads FQNNGV. The CDR3 spans 11 residues. Trimming removed 0 bases at V and 4 bases at J, with 0 bases between. Assay used: immunoSEQ multiplex PCR; TCRdb lists only in-frame clones, some missing. This sample has some 640,000 clones, with roughly 90% found just once. This clone has more than one count but fewer than ten. Its antigen remains unidentified. Treatment of the sample: some 20 received Ad26.COV2.S at low or high dose, single or two shots; roughly five received placebo; per-sample allocation not given. Sampling was done on day 63 after the first vaccine or placebo injection. The study, taken as a whole, reports: Recipients of either vaccine or placebo displayed similar breadth of non-spike TCRs. Researchers cautioned that TCR breadth and depth analyses may have underestimated total T cell responses.

Sequenced material: peripheral blood, taken in a trial of Ad26.COV2.S vaccine versus placebo. The TCR comes from a person aged 18-65 years who received the Ad26.COV2.S COVID-19 vaccine or a placebo. The genes are TRBV11-2 and TRBJ2-5; D not certain. CDR3 DNA: TGTGCCAGCAGCTTAGAAGAGACCCAGTACTTC. This sequence encodes CASSLEETQYF.